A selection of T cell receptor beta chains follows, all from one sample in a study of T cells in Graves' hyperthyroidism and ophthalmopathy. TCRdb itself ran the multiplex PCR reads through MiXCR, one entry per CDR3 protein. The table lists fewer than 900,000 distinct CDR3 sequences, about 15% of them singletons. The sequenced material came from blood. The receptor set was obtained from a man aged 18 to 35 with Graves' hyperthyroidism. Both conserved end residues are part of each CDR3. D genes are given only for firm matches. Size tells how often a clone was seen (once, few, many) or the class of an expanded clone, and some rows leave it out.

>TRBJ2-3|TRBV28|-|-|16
TGTGCCAGCAGCCTAACAGGGACCCGCGTGGGGGATACGCAGTATTTT
CASSLTGTRVGDTQYF
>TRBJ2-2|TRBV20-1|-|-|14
TGCAGTGCTCCCCCGGTGGGGGGAACCGGGGAGCTGTTTTTT
CSAPPVGGTGELFF
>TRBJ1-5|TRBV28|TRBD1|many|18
TGTGCCAGCAGCCAACTAGGACAGGGGTGGGATAGCAATCAGCCCCAGCATTTT
CASSQLGQGWDSNQPQHF
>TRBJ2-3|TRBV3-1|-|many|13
TGTGCCAGCAGCCAAGATCCAACAGATACGCAGTATTTT
CASSQDPTDTQYF
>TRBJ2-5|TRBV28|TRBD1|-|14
TGTGCCAGCAGTTCCCGGACAGGGGTTGAGACCCAGTACTTC
CASSSRTGVETQYF
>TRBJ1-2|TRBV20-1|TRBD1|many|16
TGCAGTGCTAGTCATAAGGGGGCAGGAGGGAACTATGGCTACACCTTC
CSASHKGAGGNYGYTF
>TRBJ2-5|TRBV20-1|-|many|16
TGCAGTGCTAGAGATTCGTTAGCGGTGTACCAAGAGACCCAGTACTTC
CSARDSLAVYQETQYF
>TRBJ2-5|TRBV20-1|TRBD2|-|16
TGCAGTGCTAGAGCCATGGCTAGCGGAACCCAAGAGACCCAGTACTTC
CSARAMASGTQETQYF
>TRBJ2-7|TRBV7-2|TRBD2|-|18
TGTGCCAGCACCATGGGAGGACTAGCGGGAGGGAGCTCCTACGAGCAGTACTTC
CASTMGGLAGGSSYEQYF
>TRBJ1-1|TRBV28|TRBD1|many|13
TGTGCCAGCACTGGACAGGGAGACACTGAAGCTTTCTTT
CASTGQGDTEAFF
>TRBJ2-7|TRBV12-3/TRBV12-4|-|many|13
TGTGCCAGCAGGGACCCGACACGCTACGAGCAGTACTTC
CASRDPTRYEQYF
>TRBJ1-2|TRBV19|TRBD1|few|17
TGTGCCAGTAGGGTGACGGGACAGGGGCGAACTAACTATGGCTACACCTTC
CASRVTGQGRTNYGYTF
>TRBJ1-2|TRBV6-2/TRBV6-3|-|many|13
TGTGCCAGCAGTTACTCCGCCGTCGGGGGCTACACCTTC
CASSYSAVGGYTF
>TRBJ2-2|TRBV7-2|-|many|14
TGTGCCAGCAGGTTGTACGGCGGGGCCGGGGAGCTGTTTTTT
CASRLYGGAGELFF
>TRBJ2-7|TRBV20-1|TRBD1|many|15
TGCAGTGCTCTCCAACCCGGGACAGGGAGTTACGAGCAGTACTTC
CSALQPGTGSYEQYF
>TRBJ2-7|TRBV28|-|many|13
TGTGCCAGCAGTCTACGCTCCTTCTGGGAGCAGTACTTC
CASSLRSFWEQYF